This TCR beta chain is from a study of beta chain features in type 1 diabetes. Every bit of the isolated RNA underwent reverse transcription, so sequencing read expressed TCRB transcripts. Clones were read by immunoSEQ multiplex PCR, and TCRdb kept only the in-frame ones, dropping some. The repertoire includes 640,000 or so clones, around 15% of them detected once, and roughly 0.04% sits in the top ten. A word on this clone: Antigen: not known.

General study results and limits: Across all four CD4+ subsets, people with type 1 diabetes showed modestly shorter TCRB CDR3s.

Germline loops: CDR1 LGHNA, CDR2 YNFKEQ. The CDR3 spans 16 residues. V lost 1 base to trimming and J lost 2 bases, with 12 bases between them. The chain employs TRBV4-2 and TRBJ1-5; possible D gene TRBD1, 5 bases. Sequencing was performed on naive CD4+ T cells from blood. The sequence derives from a man aged 18-30 years with type 1 diabetes. DNA for the CDR3: TGTGCCAGCAGCCAAGCGGTAACAGGACGCAATCAGCCCCAGCATTTT. Translated: CASSQAVTGRNQPQHF.